The 7 T cell receptor beta chains below come from one sample, sequenced in a study of CXCR3-negative and CXCR3-positive naive CD8 T cells. Study results and caveats: Naive cells positive for CXCR3 carried more hydrophobic TRB CDR3s than CXCR3-negative ones.

The authors prepared UMI-labeled TRB cDNA libraries by 5' RACE. Using the 5' RACE reads, TCRdb records one entry per CDR3 protein without DNA. With around 63,000 distinct CDR3 sequences in the sample, the ten largest clones hold approximately 0.8%. These receptors are not linked to any known antigen. Specimen: naive CXCR3+ CD8+ T cells from blood. The sample's subset: CD45RO-CCR7+CD27+CD95- naive CD8+ T cells expressing CXCR3 (TNR3+). The receptors were gathered from a human donor in good health. Some clones in this sample may be carry-over from other donors' samples.

The gene calls are TRBV5-5 and TRBJ2-7. CDR3 length: 15 amino acids. Germline V gives CDR1 SGHKS, CDR2 YYEKEE (reference sequence). Here the CDR3 reads CASSLDFFLSYEQYF.

V and J are TRBV7-3 and TRBJ2-2; TCRdb's assignment of TRBD1 cannot be checked, as there is no DNA. There are 18 residues in the CDR3. In germline, CDR1 is SGHTA, CDR2 FQGTGA. The CDR3 loop reads CASSLTLPGTGNTGELFF.

CDR3 residues: CASSSGTDSNQPQHF. The chain links TRBV28 to TRBJ1-5; TCRdb's D call, TRBD1, is unchecked because there is no DNA. The CDR3 has 15 amino acids. The germline gives CDR1 MDHEN, CDR2 SYDVKM.

This chain uses TRBV4-3 with TRBJ2-3; the TRBD1 assignment by TCRdb is unverifiable without DNA. The CDR3 consists of 16 residues. Germline V gene lookup returns CDR1 LGHNA and CDR2 YSLEER. The CDR3 protein is CASSQGKGRLGDTQYF.

This chain uses TRBV2 with TRBJ2-3; without DNA, the TCRdb call of TRBD2 cannot be checked. This CDR3 is built from 15 residues. Germline CDR1 and CDR2: SNHLY and FYNNEI. The CDR3: CASSEGKSGTDTQYF.

The gene calls are TRBV20-1 and TRBJ2-7; TCRdb outputs TRBD1, but without DNA this stays unchecked. Germline assignment: CDR1 DFQATT and CDR2 SNEGSKA (reference sequence). The CDR3 spans 15 residues. The CDR3 sequence is CSARGQEEIPYEQYF.

V gene TRBV28 combines with J gene TRBJ1-2. The germline V gene has CDR1 MDHEN and CDR2 SYDVKM. The CDR3 totals 16 residues. This CDR3 is CASSLIPLDLTAGYTF.